This TCR beta chain was sequenced for a study of human T cells and chemical hapten exposure. Study details: The cohort included alopecia areata under or over 50% scalp, totalis and universalis. Whole-study results and caveats: PT1 expanded TCR counts and patch test score were linked, and their correlation was positive.

There are a few counts of this clonotype. Its antigen is still unknown. The CDR3 is 17 residues long. The germline V and J ends were trimmed by 10 bases and 0 bases, with 23 bases remaining between them. Looked up from germline, CDR1 is MNHEY and CDR2 is SMNVEV (reference sequence). Each CDR3 protein gets one entry after TCRdb re-called the RACE reads with MiXCR. The sample records about 98,000 distinct CDR3 sequences, 9.5% to 14% being singletons. The time point is: pre-sensitization, week 0. Treatment in this sample: therapeutic diphenylcyclopropenone sensitization with weekly scalp DPC. The chain carries TRBV27 and TRBJ2-3; D assignment may be TRBD1 or TRBD2 (5 bases each). The origin of this receptor is a woman aged 55 to 70 with alopecia areata. Some clones in this sample may be carry-over from other donors' samples. Sequences were derived from whole blood, sampled in connection with sensitization to the hapten diphenylcyclopropenone (DPC). CDR3 nucleotide sequence: TGTGCCACCACGGAGTGGGGGACCGGGGTTAGCACAGATACGCAGTATTTT. Protein product: CATTEWGTGVSTDTQYF.